The 12 T cell receptor beta chains in this list originate from one sample, sequenced in a study of T cell clonality in common variable immunodeficiency. The antigens these receptors bind are not known. This table comes from immunoSEQ multiplex PCR, and its TCRdb copy is limited to in-frame clones, with some not included. The specimen has approximately 30,000 clones, none found just once. Study-wide results and caveats: Reportedly, TCR beta sequences from common variable immunodeficiency showed fewer deletions and N-nucleotide insertions.

The sequencing input was peripheral blood mononuclear cells. These receptors all stem from a human donor with common variable immunodeficiency.

Remarks on this clone: The read gets to within 3 residues of the CDR3 end, and the germline J gene fills in the rest. The chain employs TRBV19 and TRBJ2-3, with 9 bases that match TRBD1. Germline assignment: CDR1 LNHDA and CDR2 SQIVND (reference sequence). V was clipped by 7 bases and J by 0 bases; unmatched bases: 5. This CDR3 region has 15 residues. The CDR3 here is CASTTGGGSTDTQYF. CDR3 DNA, as far as it was read: TGTGCCAGTACCACAGGGGGCGGTAGCACAGATACG. Full variable domain (outside the CDR3, taken from reference TRBV19 and TRBJ2-3): DGGITQSPKYLFRKEGQNVTLSCEQNLNHDAMYWYRQDPGQGLRLIYYSQIVNDFQKGDIAEGYSVSREKKESFPLTVTSAQKNPTAFYLCASTTGGGSTDTQYFGPGTRLTVL.

About this clone itself: Read data end 3 residues before the CDR3 end; the end is taken from the germline J gene. This rearrangement joins TRBV7-9 to TRBJ2-2; TRBD1 matches 8 bases. Trimming removed 4 bases from V and 0 bases from J; junction bases left unmatched: 1. Germline V gene lookup returns CDR1 SEHNR and CDR2 FQNEAQ (reference sequence). The CDR3 sequence is 15 residues long. The chain's CDR3 is CASSSGQANTGELFF. The sequenced part of the CDR3 DNA is TGTGCCAGCAGCTCGGGACAGGCGAACACCGGGGAG.

This clone has a handful of counts. From the germline J gene comes the end of the CDR3, since the read stops 3 residues before it. The rearrangement joins TRBV6-2 or TRBV6-3 to TRBJ2-5; perhaps TRBD2 as D (6 bases). The CDR3 totals 15 residues. The germline V gene encodes CDR1 MNHEY and CDR2 SVGEGT. Trimming removed 5 bases from V and 7 bases from J, with 20 bases in between. The sequenced part of the CDR3 DNA is TGTGCCAGCAGTGTCGGCGGGGCGGCCCGGGGGACC. Translated: CASSVGGAARGT. The entire CDR3 protein is CASSVGGAARGTQYF.

This clone was detected only a few times. The CDR3 end lies 3 residues beyond the end of the read and is filled in from the germline J gene. The chain is built from TRBV30 and TRBJ2-2, with D uncertain. Trimming left V 1 base short and J 6 bases short, with 3 bases between. The CDR3 loop spans 11 amino acids. Germline CDR1 reads GTSNPN; CDR2 reads SVGIG (reference sequence). Partial CDR3 DNA: TGTGCCTGGAGTGAGCCCGGGGAG. Protein sequence: CAWSEPGE. The full CDR3 protein reads CAWSEPGELFF. The full variable domain, its missing parts supplied by reference TRBV30 and TRBJ2-2, is SQTIHQWPATLVQPVGSPLSLECTVEGTSNPNLYWYRQAAGRGLQLLFYSVGIGQISSEVPQNLSASRPQDRQFILSSKKLLLSDSGFYLCAWSEPGELFFGEGSRLTVL.

About this clone itself: The read comes to an end 3 residues before the CDR3 does, leaving the germline J gene to fill in the end. The chain employs TRBV19 and TRBJ2-3; 7 bases line up with TRBD2. CDR1 is LNHDA and CDR2 is SQIVND in the germline V gene (reference sequence). Trimming took 5 bases from V and 0 from J; bases not matched to a gene: 5. The CDR3 has 15 residues. The part of the CDR3 DNA that was read is TGTGCCAGTAGTCCGAGCGGGGTCAGCACAGATACG. It yields the protein CASSPSGVSTDT. The full CDR3 protein is CASSPSGVSTDTQYF.

The sample holds many counts of this clone. Coverage ceases 3 residues before the CDR3 finishes, and the germline J gene fills in the end. The V and J genes are TRBV4-1 and TRBJ2-3; tentatively, D is TRBD2 (6 bases). Germline CDR1 MGHRA, CDR2 YSYEKL. CDR3 length: 17 amino acids. V dropped 0 bases and J dropped 0 bases, with 13 bases sitting between them. The CDR3 bases that were read are TGCGCCAGCAGCCAAGATTTCCCTAGCGCGAGCACAGATACG. It translates to CASSQDFPSASTDT. The full CDR3 protein reads CASSQDFPSASTDTQYF.

The sample holds many counts of this clone. The read terminates 3 residues ahead of where the CDR3 ends, so the germline J gene completes it. The V call is TRBV18, the J call TRBJ1-1; tentative D call: TRBD1 (5 bases). The CDR3 length is 15 residues. V shed 3 bases and J shed 1 base, with 12 bases lying between them. Germline V gene lookup returns CDR1 KGHSH and CDR2 LQKENI. CDR3 protein: CASSPGPTRNTEAFF. The sequenced CDR3 bases are TGTGCCAGCTCACCGGGACCGACTAGGAACACTGAA. Looking up the rest from reference TRBV18 and TRBJ1-1 gives the full variable domain: NAGVMQNPRHLVRRRGQEARLRCSPMKGHSHVYWYRQLPEEGLKFMVYLQKENIIDESGMPKERFSAEFPKEGPSILRIQQVVRGDSAAYFCASSPGPTRNTEAFFGQGTRLTVV.

Only a few counts were recorded for this clone. The read terminates 3 residues before the CDR3 end, so the remaining end is supplied by the germline J gene. The genes are TRBV19 and TRBJ2-1; 9 positions match TRBD2. The J segment lost 6 bases and the V segment lost 4 bases, leaving 4 bases of the junction unmatched. From germline, CDR1 is LNHDA and CDR2 SQIVND (reference sequence). There are 14 residues in the CDR3. CDR3 in amino acids: CASSRGTSPNEQFF. The sequenced CDR3 bases are TGTGCCAGTAGTAGGGGGACTAGCCCCAATGAG.

This clone appeared a few times. The read terminates 3 residues before the CDR3 end, so the remaining end is supplied by the germline J gene. This sequence joins TRBV18 and TRBJ2-4, with 10 nucleotides matching TRBD1. CDR1 and CDR2 from the germline V gene are KGHSH and LQKENI. Trimming removed 5 bases from V and 3 bases from J; junction bases left unmatched: 10. CDR3 length: 17 amino acids. The sequenced CDR3 bases are TGTGCCAGCTCAGAGACCGGGACAGGGGTTTACAAAAACATT. Amino acids: CASSETGTGVYKNI. In full, the CDR3 reads CASSETGTGVYKNIQYF.

This clone has a handful of counts. The read halts 3 residues ahead of the CDR3 end, with the missing end drawn from the germline J gene. The V call is TRBV2, the J call TRBJ1-6; TRBD1 matches at 9 bases. Germline values: CDR1 SNHLY, CDR2 FYNNEI. After removal of 6 bases from V and 6 bases from J, the junction contained 6 bases not matched to a gene. The CDR3 contains 15 residues. This CDR3 reads CASRPPGQGNSPLHF. CDR3 bases read: TGTGCCAGCAGACCTCCGGGACAGGGTAATTCACCC.

In regard to this clone: The CDR3 end falls 3 residues outside the read, so it is completed with the germline J gene. The chain has TRBV5-1 and TRBJ2-3, with D tentatively TRBD1 (6 bases). CDR3 size: 15 residues. Trimming left V 0 bases short and J 2 bases short, with 10 bases between. Germline CDR1 is SGHRS and CDR2 is YFSETQ. CDR3 amino acids: CASSLVRGTTDTQYF. The CDR3 DNA, read in part, is TGCGCCAGCAGCTTGGTCAGGGGAACCACAGATACG.

This clone appeared many times. Sequencing ends 3 residues short of the CDR3 end; the germline J gene provides the rest. The chain uses TRBV18 and TRBJ2-3; 8 nucleotides align to TRBD1. V lost 0 bases to trimming and J lost 1 base; unmatched junction nucleotides: 9. The CDR3 runs to 18 residues. The germline gives CDR1 KGHSH, CDR2 LQKENI. The CDR3 DNA, read in part, is TGTGCCAGCTCACCACCGGGGACAGGTCCAGGCGGCACAGATACG. This codes for CASSPPGTGPGGTDT. The full CDR3 protein is CASSPPGTGPGGTDTQYF.